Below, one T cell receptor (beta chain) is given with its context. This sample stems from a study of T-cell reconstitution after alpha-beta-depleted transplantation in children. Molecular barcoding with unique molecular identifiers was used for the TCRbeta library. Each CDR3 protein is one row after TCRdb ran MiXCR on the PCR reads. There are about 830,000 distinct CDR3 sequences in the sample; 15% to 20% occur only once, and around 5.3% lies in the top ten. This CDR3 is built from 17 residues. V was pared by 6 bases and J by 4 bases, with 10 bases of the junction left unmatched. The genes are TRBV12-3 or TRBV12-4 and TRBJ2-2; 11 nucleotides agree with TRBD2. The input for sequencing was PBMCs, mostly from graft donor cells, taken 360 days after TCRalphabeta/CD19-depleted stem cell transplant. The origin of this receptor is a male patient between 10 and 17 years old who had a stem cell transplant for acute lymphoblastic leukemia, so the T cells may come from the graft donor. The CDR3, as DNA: TGTGCCAGCAGCCATAAACTAGCGGGAGTCCCCACCGGGGAGCTGTTTTTT. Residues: CASSHKLAGVPTGELFF.